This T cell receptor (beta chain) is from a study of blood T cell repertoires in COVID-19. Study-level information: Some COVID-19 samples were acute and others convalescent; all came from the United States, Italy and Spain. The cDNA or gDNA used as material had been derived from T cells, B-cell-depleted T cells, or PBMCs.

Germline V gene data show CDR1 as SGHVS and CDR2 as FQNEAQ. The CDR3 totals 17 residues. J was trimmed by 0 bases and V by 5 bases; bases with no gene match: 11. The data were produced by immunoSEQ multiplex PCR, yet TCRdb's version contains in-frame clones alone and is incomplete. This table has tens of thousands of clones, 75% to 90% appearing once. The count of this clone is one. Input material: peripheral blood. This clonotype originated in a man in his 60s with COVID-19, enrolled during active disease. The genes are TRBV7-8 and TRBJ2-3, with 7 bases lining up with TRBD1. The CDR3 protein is CASSILNRDSSTDTQYF. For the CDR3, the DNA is TGTGCCAGCAGCATATTAAACCGGGACAGTAGCACAGATACGCAGTATTTT.